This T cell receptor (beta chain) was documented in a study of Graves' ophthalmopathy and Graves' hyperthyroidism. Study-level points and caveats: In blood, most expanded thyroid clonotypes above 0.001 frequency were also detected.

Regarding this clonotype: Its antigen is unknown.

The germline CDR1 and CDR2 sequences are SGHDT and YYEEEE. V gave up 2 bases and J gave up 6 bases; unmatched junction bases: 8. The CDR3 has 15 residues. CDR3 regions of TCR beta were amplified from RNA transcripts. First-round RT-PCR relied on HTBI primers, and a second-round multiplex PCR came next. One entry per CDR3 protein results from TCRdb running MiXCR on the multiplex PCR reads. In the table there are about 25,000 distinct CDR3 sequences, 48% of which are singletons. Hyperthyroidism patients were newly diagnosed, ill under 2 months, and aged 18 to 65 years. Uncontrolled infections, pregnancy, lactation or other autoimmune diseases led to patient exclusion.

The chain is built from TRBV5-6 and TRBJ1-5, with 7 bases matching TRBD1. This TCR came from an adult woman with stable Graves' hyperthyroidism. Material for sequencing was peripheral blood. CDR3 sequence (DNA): TGTGCCAGCAGCTTTTACGACAGGGAGGGTCAGCCCCAGCATTTT. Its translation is CASSFYDREGQPQHF. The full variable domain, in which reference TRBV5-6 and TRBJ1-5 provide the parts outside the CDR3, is DAGVTQSPTHLIKTRGQQVTLRCSPKSGHDTVSWYQQALGQGPQFIFQYYEEEERQRGNFPDRFSGHQFPNYSSELNVNALLLGDSALYLCASSFYDREGQPQHFGDGTRLSIL.